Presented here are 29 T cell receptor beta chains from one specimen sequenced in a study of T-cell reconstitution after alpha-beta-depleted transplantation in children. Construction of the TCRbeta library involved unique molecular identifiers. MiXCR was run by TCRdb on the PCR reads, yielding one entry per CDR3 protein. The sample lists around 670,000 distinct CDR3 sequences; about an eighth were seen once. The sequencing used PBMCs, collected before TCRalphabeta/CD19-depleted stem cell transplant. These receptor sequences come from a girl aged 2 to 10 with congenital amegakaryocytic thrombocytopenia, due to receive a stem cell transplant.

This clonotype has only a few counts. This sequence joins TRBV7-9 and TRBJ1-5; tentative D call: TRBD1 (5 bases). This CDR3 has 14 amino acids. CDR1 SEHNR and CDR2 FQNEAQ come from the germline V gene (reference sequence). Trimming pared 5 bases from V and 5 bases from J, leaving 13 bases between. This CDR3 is CASSGTGMDQPQHF. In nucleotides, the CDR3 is TGTGCCAGCAGCGGAACAGGTATGGATCAGCCCCAGCATTTT.

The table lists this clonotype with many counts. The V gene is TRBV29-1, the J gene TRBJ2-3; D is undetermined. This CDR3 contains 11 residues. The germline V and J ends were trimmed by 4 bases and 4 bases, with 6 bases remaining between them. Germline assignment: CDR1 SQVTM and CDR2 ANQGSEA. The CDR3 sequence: CSVVRSDTQYF. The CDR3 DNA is TGCAGCGTTGTTAGATCAGATACGCAGTATTTT.

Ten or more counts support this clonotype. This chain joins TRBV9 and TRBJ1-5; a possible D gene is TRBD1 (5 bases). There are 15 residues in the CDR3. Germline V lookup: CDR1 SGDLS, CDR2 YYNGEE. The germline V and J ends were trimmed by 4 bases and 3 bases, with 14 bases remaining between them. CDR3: CASSPGEGSNQPQHF. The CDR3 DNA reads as TGTGCCAGCAGCCCCGGGGAGGGGTCCAATCAGCCCCAGCATTTT.

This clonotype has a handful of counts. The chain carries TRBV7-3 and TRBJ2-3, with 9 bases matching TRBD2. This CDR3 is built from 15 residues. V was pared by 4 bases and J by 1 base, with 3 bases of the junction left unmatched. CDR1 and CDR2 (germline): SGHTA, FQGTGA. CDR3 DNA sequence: TGTGCCAGCAGCTATATAGCGGGAGGCACAGATACGCAGTATTTT. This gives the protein CASSYIAGGTDTQYF. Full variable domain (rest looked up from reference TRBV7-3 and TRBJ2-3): GAGVSQTPSNKVTEKGKYVELRCDPISGHTALYWYRQSLGQGPEFLIYFQGTGAADDSGLPNDRFFAVRPEGSVSTLKIQRTERGDSAVYLCASSYIAGGTDTQYFGPGTRLTVL.

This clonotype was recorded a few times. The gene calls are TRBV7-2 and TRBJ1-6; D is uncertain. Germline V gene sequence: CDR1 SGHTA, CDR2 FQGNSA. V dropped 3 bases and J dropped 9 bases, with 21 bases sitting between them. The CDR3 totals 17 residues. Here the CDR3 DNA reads TGTGCCAGCAGCTTTCTTGCGGCGATACACCTCGGTTCACCCCTCCACTTT. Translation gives CASSFLAAIHLGSPLHF.

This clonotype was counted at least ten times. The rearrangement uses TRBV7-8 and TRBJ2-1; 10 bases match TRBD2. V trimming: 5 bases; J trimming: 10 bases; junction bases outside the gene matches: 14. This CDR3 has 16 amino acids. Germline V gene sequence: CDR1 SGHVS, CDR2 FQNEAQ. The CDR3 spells CASSQQALAGTSEQFF. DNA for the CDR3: TGTGCCAGCAGCCAACAGGCACTAGCGGGAACAAGCGAGCAGTTCTTC.

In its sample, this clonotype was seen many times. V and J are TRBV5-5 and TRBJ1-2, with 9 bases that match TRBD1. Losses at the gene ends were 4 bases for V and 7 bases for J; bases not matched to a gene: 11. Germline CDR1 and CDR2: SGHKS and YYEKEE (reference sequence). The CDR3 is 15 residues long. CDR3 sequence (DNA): TGTGCCAGCAGCCTACCGGGACAGGGCCCTCGTGGCTACACCTTC. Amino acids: CASSLPGQGPRGYTF.

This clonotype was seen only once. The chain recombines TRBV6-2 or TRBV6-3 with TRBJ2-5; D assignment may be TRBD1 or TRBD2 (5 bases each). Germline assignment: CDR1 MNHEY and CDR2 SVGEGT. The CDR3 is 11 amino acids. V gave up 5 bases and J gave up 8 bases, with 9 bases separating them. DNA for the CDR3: TGTGCCAGCAGTCGGGACGTTACCCAGTACTTC. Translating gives CASSRDVTQYF.

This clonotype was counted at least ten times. Here the CDR3 reads CASRVGQGIFAEAFF. The DNA of the CDR3 is TGTGCCAGCAGGGTTGGACAGGGGATCTTCGCTGAAGCTTTCTTT. The rearrangement uses TRBV28 and TRBJ1-1, with 9 bases matching TRBD1. CDR1 and CDR2 from the germline V gene are MDHEN and SYDVKM. V was clipped by 6 bases and J by 6 bases; unmatched bases: 11. The CDR3 covers 15 residues.

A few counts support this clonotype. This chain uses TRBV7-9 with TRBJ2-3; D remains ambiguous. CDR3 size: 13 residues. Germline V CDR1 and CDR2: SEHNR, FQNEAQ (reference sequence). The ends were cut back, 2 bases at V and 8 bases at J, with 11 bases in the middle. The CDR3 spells CASSLNGVGTQYF. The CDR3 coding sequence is TGTGCCAGCAGCTTAAACGGCGTCGGTACGCAGTATTTT.

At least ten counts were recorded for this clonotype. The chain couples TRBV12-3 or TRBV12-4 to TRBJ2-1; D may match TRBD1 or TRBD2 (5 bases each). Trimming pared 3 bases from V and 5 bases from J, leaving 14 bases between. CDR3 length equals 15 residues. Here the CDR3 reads CASSLRDGPHNEQFF. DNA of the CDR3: TGTGCCAGCAGTTTGAGGGACGGGCCCCACAATGAGCAGTTCTTC.

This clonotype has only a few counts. The CDR3 sequence is CASSHPGLSAYEQYF. The CDR3 DNA reads as TGCGCCAGCAGCCATCCGGGACTATCCGCCTACGAGCAGTACTTC. J is TRBJ2-7 and V is TRBV4-1; 7 nucleotides match TRBD2. Trimming cost V 3 bases and J 2 bases; bases outside gene matches: 7. Germline V gene sequence: CDR1 MGHRA, CDR2 YSYEKL. The CDR3 totals 15 residues.

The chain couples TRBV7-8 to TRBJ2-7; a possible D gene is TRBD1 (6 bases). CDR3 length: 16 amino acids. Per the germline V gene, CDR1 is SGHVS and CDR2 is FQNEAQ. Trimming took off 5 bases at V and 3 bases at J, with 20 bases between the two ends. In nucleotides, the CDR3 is TGTGCCAGCAGCCAAGAGGGACACTGGTTGAGCTACGAGCAGTACTTC. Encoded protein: CASSQEGHWLSYEQYF. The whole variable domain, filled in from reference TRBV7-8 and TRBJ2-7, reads GAGVSQSPRYKVAKRGQDVALRCDPISGHVSLFWYQQALGQGPEFLTYFQNEAQLDKSGLPSDRFFAERPEGSVSTLKIQRTQQEDSAVYLCASSQEGHWLSYEQYFGPGTRLTVT.

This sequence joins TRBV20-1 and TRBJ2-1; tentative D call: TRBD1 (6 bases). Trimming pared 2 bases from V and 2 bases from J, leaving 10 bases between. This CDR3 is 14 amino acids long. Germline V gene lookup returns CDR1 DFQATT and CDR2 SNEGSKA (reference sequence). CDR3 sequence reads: CSARPGVPYNEQFF. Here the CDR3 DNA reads TGCAGTGCTAGACCAGGGGTCCCCTACAATGAGCAGTTCTTC.

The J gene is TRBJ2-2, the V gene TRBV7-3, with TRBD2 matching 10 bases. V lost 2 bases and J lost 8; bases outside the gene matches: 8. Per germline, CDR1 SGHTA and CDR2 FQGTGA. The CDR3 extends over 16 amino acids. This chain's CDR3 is CASSLGLAGASGELFF. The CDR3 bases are TGTGCCAGCAGCTTAGGGCTAGCGGGAGCATCGGGGGAGCTGTTTTTT.

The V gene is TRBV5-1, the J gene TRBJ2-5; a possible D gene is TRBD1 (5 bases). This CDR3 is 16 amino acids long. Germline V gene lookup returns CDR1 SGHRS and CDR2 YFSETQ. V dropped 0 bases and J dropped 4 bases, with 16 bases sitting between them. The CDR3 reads CASSLGTSRLGETQYF. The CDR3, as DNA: TGCGCCAGCAGCTTGGGGACATCTCGTTTAGGAGAGACCCAGTACTTC.

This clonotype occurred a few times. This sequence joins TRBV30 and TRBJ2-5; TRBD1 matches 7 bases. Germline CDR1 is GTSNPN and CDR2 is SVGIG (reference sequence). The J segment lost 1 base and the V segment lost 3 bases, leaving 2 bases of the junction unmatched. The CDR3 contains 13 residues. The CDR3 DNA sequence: TGTGCCTGGAGAAACAGGGGCCAAGAGACCCAGTACTTC. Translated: CAWRNRGQETQYF.

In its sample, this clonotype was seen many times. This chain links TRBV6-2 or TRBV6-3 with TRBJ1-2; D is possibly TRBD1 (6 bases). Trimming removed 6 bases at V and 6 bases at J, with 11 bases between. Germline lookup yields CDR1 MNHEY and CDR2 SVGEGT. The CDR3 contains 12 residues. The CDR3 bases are TGTGCCAGCAGCCCTGAGGGGGATGGCTACACCTTC. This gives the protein CASSPEGDGYTF.

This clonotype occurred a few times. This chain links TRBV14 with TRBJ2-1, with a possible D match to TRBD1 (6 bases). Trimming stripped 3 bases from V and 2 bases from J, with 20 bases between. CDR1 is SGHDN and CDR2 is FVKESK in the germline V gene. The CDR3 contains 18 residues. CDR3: CASSHNLGSGATYNEQFF. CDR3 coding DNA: TGTGCCAGCAGCCACAATTTGGGATCAGGGGCTACCTACAATGAGCAGTTCTTC.

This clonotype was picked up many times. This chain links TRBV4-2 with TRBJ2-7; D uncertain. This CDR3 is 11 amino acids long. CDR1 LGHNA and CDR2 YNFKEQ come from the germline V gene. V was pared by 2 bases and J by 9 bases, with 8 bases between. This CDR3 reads CASSQFNRQYF. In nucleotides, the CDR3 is TGTGCCAGCAGCCAATTCAATCGGCAGTACTTC.

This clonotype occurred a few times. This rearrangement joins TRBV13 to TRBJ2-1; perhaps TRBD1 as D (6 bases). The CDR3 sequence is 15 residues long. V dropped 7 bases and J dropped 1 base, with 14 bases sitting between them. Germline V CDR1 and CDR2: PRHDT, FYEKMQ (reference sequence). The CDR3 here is CASTADRRSYNEQFF. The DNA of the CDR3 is TGTGCCAGCACAGCGGACAGACGATCCTACAATGAGCAGTTCTTC. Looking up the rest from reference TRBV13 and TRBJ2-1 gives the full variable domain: AAGVIQSPRHLIKEKRETATLKCYPIPRHDTVYWYQQGPGQDPQFLISFYEKMQSDKGSIPDRFSAQQFSDYHSELNMSSLELGDSALYFCASTADRRSYNEQFFGPGTRLTVL.

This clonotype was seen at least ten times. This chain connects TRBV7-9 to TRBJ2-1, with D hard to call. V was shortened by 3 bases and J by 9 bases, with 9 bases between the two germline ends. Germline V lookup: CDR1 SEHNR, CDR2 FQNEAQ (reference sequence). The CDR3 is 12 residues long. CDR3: CASSFRVGEQFF. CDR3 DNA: TGTGCCAGCAGCTTTAGGGTCGGTGAGCAGTTCTTC.

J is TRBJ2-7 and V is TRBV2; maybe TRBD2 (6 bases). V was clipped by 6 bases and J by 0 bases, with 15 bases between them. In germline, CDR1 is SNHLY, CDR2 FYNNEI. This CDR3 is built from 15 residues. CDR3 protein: CASSERLGSSYEQYF. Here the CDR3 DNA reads TGTGCCAGCAGCGAACGACTAGGCAGCTCCTACGAGCAGTACTTC.

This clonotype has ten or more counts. Here the CDR3 DNA reads TGCGCCAGCAGCCCTACGGGGCTGAACACCGGGGAGCTGTTTTTT. This codes for CASSPTGLNTGELFF. The chain joins TRBV5-1 to TRBJ2-2, with D possibly being TRBD1 or TRBD2 (5 bases each). Per germline, CDR1 SGHRS and CDR2 YFSETQ. The V and J ends lost 4 bases and 1 base respectively, with 11 bases between them. The CDR3 loop spans 15 amino acids.

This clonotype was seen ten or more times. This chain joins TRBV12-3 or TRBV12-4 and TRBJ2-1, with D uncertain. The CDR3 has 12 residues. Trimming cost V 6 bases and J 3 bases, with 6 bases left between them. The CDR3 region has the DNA TGTGCCAGCAGCGCCCACTACAATGAGCAGTTCTTC. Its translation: CASSAHYNEQFF.

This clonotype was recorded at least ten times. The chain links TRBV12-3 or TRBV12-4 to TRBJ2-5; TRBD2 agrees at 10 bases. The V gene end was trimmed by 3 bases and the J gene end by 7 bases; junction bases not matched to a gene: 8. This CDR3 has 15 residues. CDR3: CASSFVAGGAGTQYF. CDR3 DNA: TGTGCCAGCAGTTTTGTAGCGGGAGGTGCAGGGACCCAGTACTTC.

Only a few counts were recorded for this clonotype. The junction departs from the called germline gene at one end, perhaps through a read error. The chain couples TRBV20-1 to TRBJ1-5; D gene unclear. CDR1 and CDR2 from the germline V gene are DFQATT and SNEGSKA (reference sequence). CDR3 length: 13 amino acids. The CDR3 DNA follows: TGCAGTGCCAGAGAGTTAGTGGGGCAGCCCCAGCATTTT. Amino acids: CSARELVGQPQHF.

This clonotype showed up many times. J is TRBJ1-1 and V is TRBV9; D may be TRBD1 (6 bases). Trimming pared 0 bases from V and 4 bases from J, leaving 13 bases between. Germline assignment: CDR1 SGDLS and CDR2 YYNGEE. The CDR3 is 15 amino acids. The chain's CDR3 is CASSVGNRASTEAFF. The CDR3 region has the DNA TGTGCCAGCAGCGTAGGTAACAGGGCGAGCACTGAAGCTTTCTTT.

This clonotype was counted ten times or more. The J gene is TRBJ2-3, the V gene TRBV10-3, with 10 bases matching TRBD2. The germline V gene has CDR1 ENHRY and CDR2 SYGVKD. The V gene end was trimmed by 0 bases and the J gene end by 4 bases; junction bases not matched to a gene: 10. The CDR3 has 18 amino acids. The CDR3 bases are TGTGCCATCAGTGAGTCGCCGAGACTAGCGGGTAACTCAGATACGCAGTATTTT. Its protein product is CAISESPRLAGNSDTQYF.